Described below is a single T cell receptor (beta chain) sequence and its context. The authors' processing: Estimation of nucleated cell counts was performed using reference gene primer amplification. Assay used: immunoSEQ multiplex PCR; TCRdb lists only in-frame clones, some missing. The D gene and trimming were derived from the DNA, and the V and J assignments and clone size from that table. The sample holds roughly 150,000 clones; nearly 85% are singletons and the top ten take 3.9%. The sample comes from a study of blood T cell repertoires in COVID-19. Looking at the study overall: Two negative PCRs, clearance, or symptom resolution characterized the recovered Cohort 3 donors. The United States, Italy and Spain supplied acute and convalescent COVID-19 samples. The cDNA or gDNA used as material had been derived from T cells, B-cell-depleted T cells, or PBMCs.

The CDR3 has 14 amino acids. CDR1 and CDR2 (germline): SGHTA, FQGNSA. With V trimmed by 1 base and J by 7 bases, 2 bases remained unmatched. Material for sequencing was PBMCs or T cells enriched from blood (not recorded which). The origin of this receptor is a man aged 45 to 65 in a cohort exposed to, infected with or recovered from COVID-19 (not recorded which). The chain couples TRBV7-2 to TRBJ2-3; 10 positions match TRBD2. The CDR3 reads CASSLGTSGYTQYF. CDR3 DNA: TGTGCCAGCAGCTTAGGGACTAGCGGCTATACGCAGTATTTT.